The clone carrying this T cell receptor beta chain appeared once. No antigen is known for it. TCR beta libraries were made by quantitative 5'-RACE with molecular barcodes. TCRdb re-called the 5' RACE reads with MiXCR, one entry per CDR3 protein. The repertoire holds 380,000 or so distinct CDR3 sequences, with approximately 20% as singletons. The sample is drawn from a study of CD8 T cells in ankylosing spondylitis. Study outcomes and limitations: Within ankylosing spondylitis blood, a TCR beta motif made up of seven to nine highly homologous variants appeared to be characteristic. Matched ankylosing spondylitis synovial fluid reportedly contained a significantly enriched population of disease-linked clones. Both synovial fluid and blood in reactive arthritis had previously been reported to carry some motif variants.

CDR1 and CDR2 from the germline V gene are SGHAT and FQNNGV. J was trimmed by 1 base and V by 4 bases; bases with no gene match: 9. The CDR3 extends over 17 amino acids. This chain uses TRBV11-2 with TRBJ2-7, with TRBD1 matching 11 bases. Sequenced material: blood, either unsorted or a sorted T cell fraction (not recorded which). The sequence derives from a male donor with ankylosing spondylitis or in good health (not recorded which). The CDR3 region is CASSSISGTGGSYEQYF. The CDR3 nucleotides read TGTGCCAGCAGCTCGATTTCCGGGACAGGGGGATCCTACGAGCAGTACTTC. Variable domain in full (rest from reference TRBV11-2 and TRBJ2-7): EAGVAQSPRYKIIEKRQSVAFWCNPISGHATLYWYQQILGQGPKLLIQFQNNGVVDDSQLPKDRFSAERLKGVDSTLKIQPAKLEDSAVYLCASSSISGTGGSYEQYFGPGTRLTVT.